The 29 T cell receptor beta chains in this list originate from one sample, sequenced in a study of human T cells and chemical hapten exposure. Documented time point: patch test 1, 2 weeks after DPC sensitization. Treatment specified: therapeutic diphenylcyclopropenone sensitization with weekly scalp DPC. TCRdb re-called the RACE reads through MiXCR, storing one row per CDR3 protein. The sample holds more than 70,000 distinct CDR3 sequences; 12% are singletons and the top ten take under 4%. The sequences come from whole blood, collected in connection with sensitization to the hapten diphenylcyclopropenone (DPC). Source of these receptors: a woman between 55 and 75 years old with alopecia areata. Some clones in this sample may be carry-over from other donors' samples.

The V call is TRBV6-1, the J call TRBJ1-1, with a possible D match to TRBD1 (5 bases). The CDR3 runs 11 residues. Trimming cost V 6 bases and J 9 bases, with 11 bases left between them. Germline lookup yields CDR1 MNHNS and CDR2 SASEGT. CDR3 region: CASRNWDQAFF. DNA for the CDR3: TGTGCCAGCAGAAATTGGGACCAAGCTTTCTTT.

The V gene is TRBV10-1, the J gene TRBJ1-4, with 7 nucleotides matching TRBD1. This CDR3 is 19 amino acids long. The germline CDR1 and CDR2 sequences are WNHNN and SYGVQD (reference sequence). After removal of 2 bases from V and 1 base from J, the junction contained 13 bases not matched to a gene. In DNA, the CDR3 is TGCGCCAGCAGTGAGAGGGGAAACCAGACAGGGAGAACTAATGAAAAACTGTTTTTT. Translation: CASSERGNQTGRTNEKLFF.

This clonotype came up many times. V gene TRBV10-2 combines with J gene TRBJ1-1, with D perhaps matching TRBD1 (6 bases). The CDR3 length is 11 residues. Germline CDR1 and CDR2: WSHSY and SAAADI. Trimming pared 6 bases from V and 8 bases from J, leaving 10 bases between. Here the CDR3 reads CASRDGTEAFF. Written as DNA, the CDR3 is TGCGCCAGCAGGGACGGGACAGAAGCTTTCTTT.

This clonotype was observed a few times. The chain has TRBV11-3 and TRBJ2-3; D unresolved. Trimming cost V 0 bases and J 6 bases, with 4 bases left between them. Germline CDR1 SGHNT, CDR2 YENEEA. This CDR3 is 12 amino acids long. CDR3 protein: CASSLDVDTQYF. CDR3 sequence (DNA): TGTGCCAGCAGCTTAGACGTCGATACGCAGTATTTT. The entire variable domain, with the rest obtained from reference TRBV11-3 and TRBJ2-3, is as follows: EAGVVQSPRYKIIEKKQPVAFWCNPISGHNTLYWYLQNLGQGPELLIRYENEEAVDDSQLPKDRFSAERLKGVDSTLKIQPAELGDSAVYLCASSLDVDTQYFGPGTRLTVL.

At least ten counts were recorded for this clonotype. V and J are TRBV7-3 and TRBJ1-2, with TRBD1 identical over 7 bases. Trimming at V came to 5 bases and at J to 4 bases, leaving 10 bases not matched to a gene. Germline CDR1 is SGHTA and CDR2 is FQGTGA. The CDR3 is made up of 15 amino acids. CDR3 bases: TGTGCCAGCAGCCCCAGCGGGGACAGAGGCTATGGCTACACCTTC. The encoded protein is CASSPSGDRGYGYTF.

The CDR3 nucleotides read TGTGCCAGCAGTTTATTTCCGACAGGGGCGGGAAACACCATATATTTT. This encodes CASSLFPTGAGNTIYF. The J gene is TRBJ1-3, the V gene TRBV6-5; 8 bases fit TRBD1. The CDR3 runs to 16 residues. Unmatched junction bases numbered 9, after V lost 4 bases and J lost 4 bases. CDR1 and CDR2 (germline): MNHEY, SVGAGI.

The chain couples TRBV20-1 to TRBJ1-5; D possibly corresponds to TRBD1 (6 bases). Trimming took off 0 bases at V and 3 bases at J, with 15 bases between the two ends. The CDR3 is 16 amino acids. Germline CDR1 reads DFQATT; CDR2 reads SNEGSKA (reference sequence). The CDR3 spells CSARDSGRQANQPQHF. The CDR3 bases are TGCAGTGCTAGAGATTCCGGGAGACAGGCCAATCAGCCCCAGCATTTT.

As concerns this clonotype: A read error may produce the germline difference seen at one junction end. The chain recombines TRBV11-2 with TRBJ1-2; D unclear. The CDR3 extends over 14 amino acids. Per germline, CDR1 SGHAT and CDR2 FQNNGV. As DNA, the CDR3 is TGTGCCAACAGCCGAACCCAACGTAGCTATGGCTACACCTTC. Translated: CANSRTQRSYGYTF.

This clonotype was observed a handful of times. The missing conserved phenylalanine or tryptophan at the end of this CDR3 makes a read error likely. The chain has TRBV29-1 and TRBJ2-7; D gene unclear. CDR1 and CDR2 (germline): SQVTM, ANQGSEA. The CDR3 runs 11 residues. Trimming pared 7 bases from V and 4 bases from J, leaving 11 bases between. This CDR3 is CSASRQYEQYS. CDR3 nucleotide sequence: TGCAGCGCCAGCCGCCAGTACGAGCAGTACTCC.

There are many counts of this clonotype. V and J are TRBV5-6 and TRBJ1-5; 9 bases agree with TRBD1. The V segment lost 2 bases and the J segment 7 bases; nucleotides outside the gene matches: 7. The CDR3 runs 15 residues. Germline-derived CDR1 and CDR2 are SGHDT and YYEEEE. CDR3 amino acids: CASSFRDRVTQPQHF. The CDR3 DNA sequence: TGTGCCAGCAGCTTCCGGGACAGGGTCACACAGCCCCAGCATTTT. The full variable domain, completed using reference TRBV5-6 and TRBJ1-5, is DAGVTQSPTHLIKTRGQQVTLRCSPKSGHDTVSWYQQALGQGPQFIFQYYEEEERQRGNFPDRFSGHQFPNYSSELNVNALLLGDSALYLCASSFRDRVTQPQHFGDGTRLSIL.

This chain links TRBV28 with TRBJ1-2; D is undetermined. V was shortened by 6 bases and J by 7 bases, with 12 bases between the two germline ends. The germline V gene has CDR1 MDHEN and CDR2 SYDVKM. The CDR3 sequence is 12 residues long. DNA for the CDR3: TGTGCCAGCAGGATGGAGGGTCTTGGCTACACCTTC. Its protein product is CASRMEGLGYTF.

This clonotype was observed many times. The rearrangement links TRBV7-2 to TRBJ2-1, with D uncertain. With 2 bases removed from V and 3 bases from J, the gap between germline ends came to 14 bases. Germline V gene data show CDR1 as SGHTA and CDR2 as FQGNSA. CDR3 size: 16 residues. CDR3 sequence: CASSLFVGFGYNEQFF. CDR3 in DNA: TGTGCCAGCAGCTTATTTGTGGGGTTCGGCTACAATGAGCAGTTCTTC.

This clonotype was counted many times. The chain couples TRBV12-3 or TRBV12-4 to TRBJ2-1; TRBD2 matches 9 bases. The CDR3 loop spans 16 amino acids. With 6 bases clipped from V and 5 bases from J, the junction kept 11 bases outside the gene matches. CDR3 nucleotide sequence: TGTGCCAGCAGCCTCGCGGGGGGGGCCTTGAACAATGAGCAGTTCTTC. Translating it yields CASSLAGGALNNEQFF.

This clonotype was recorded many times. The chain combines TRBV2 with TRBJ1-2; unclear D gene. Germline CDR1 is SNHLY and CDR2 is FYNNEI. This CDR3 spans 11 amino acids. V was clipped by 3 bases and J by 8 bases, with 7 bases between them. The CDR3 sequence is CASSESYGYTF. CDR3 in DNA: TGTGCCAGCAGTGAGAGTTACGGCTACACCTTC.

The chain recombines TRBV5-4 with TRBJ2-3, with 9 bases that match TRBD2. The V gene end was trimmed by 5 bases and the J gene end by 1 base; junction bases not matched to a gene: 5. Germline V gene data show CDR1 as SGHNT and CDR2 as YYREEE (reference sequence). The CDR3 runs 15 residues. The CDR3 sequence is CASRDQRGGTDTQYF. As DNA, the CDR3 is TGTGCCAGCAGGGACCAGCGGGGGGGCACAGATACGCAGTATTTT.

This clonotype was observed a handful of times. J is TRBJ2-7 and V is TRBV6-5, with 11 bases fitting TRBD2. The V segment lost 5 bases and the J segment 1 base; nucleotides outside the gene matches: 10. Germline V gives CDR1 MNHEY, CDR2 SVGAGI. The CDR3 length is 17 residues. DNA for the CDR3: TGTGCCAGCAGTCACGACCGTAGCGGGGGGGCATCCTACGAGCAGTACTTC. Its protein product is CASSHDRSGGASYEQYF.

The CDR3 loop reads CASSPDSPLNSPLHF. Written as DNA, the CDR3 is TGTGCCAGCTCACCGGACAGCCCGCTCAATTCACCCCTCCACTTT. V is TRBV18 and J is TRBJ1-6; D perhaps matches TRBD1 (6 bases). The length of the CDR3 is 15 residues. Germline assignment: CDR1 KGHSH and CDR2 LQKENI. The V gene lost 3 bases and the J gene lost 7 bases, with 13 bases spanning the gap.

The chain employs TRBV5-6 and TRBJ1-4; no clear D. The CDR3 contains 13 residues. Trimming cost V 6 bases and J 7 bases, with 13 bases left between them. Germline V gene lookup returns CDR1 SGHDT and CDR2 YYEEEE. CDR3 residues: CASTLQVGEKLFF. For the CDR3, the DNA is TGTGCCAGCACCCTCCAAGTGGGTGAAAAACTGTTTTTT.

CDR3 nucleotide sequence: TGTGCCAGCAGCGTAACGGGACAGGATAATTCACCCCTCCACTTT. Translated: CASSVTGQDNSPLHF. J is TRBJ1-6 and V is TRBV9; 8 nucleotides match TRBD1. Germline loops: CDR1 SGDLS, CDR2 YYNGEE. This CDR3 has 15 amino acids. V dropped 1 base and J dropped 5; count of bases not matched to a gene: 2.

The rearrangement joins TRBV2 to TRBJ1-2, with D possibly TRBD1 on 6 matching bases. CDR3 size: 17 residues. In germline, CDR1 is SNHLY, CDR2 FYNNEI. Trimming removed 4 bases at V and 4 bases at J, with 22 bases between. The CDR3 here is CASSGLGSPGGLYGYTF. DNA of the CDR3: TGTGCCAGCAGTGGGCTGGGCAGCCCCGGGGGGCTCTATGGCTACACCTTC.

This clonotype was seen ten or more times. CDR3 DNA: TGCGCCAGCAGCCCACAGTATCTAAATTCACCCCTCCACTTT. It encodes CASSPQYLNSPLHF. V is TRBV5-1 and J is TRBJ1-6; D unclear. The CDR3 loop spans 14 amino acids. V dropped 4 bases and J dropped 7 bases, with 12 bases sitting between them. CDR1 is SGHRS and CDR2 is YFSETQ in the germline V gene.

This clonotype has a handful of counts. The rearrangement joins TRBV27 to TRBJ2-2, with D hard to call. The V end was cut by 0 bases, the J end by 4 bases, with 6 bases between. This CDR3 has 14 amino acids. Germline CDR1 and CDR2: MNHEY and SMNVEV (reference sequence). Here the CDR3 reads CASSLSQTTGELFF. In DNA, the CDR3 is TGTGCCAGCAGTTTATCCCAGACCACCGGGGAGCTGTTTTTT.

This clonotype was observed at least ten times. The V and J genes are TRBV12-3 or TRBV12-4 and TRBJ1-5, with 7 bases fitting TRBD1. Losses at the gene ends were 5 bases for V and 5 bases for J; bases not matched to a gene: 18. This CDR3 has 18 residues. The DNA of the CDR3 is TGTGCCAGCAGTCCAAAGACAGGGTCTTCGAAGCGAGATCAGCCCCAGCATTTT. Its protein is CASSPKTGSSKRDQPQHF.

The CDR3, as DNA: TGTGCCAGCAGTTGGGGGTTAGAGTACCAAGAGACCCAGTACTTC. Encoded protein: CASSWGLEYQETQYF. The chain links TRBV12-3 or TRBV12-4 to TRBJ2-5; D tentatively fits TRBD1 or TRBD2 (5 bases each). With 4 bases removed from V and 0 bases from J, the gap between germline ends came to 12 bases. CDR3 length: 15 residues.

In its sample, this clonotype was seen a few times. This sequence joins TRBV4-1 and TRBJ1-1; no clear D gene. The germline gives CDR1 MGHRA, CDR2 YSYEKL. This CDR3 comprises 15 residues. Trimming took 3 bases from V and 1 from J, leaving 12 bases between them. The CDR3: CASSHERGRNTEAFF. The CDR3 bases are TGCGCCAGCAGCCATGAGCGAGGCCGGAACACTGAAGCTTTCTTT.

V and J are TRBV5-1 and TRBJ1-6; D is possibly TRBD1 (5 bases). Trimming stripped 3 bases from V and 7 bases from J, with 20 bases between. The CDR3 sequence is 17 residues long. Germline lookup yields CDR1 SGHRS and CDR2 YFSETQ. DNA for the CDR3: TGCGCCAGCAGCTCCGGACATCAACTGGGGGGGAATTCACCCCTCCACTTT. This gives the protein CASSSGHQLGGNSPLHF. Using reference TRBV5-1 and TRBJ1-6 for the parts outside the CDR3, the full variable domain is KAGVTQTPRYLIKTRGQQVTLSCSPISGHRSVSWYQQTPGQGLQFLFEYFSETQRNKGNFPGRFSGRQFSNSRSEMNVSTLELGDSALYLCASSSGHQLGGNSPLHFGNGTRLTVT.

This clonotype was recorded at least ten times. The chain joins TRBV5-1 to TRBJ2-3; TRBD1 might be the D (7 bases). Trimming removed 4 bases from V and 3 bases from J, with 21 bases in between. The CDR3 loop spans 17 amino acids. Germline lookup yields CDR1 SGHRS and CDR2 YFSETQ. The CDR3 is CASSRGTVYPQTDTQYF. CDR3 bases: TGCGCCAGCAGCCGGGGGACAGTTTATCCCCAAACAGATACGCAGTATTTT.

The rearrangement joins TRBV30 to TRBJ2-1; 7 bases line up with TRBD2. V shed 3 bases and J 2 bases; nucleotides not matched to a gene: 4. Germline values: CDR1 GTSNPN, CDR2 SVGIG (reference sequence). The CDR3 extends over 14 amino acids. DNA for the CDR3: TGTGCCTGGAGCACGGGGGGTACCTACAATGAGCAGTTCTTC. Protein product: CAWSTGGTYNEQFF.

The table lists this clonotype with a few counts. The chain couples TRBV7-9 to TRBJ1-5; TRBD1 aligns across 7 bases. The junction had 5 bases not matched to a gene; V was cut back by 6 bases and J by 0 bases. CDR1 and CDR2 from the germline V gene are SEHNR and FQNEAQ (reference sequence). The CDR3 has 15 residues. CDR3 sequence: CASSQGQYSNQPQHF. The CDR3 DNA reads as TGTGCCAGCAGTCAGGGACAGTATAGCAATCAGCCCCAGCATTTT.